The 2 T cell receptor beta chains in this list originate from one sample, sequenced in a study of T-cell reconstitution after alpha-beta-depleted transplantation in children (dated by TCRdb to 2016 to 2018). The sample's treatment or condition label, in plain terms: allogeneic hematopoietic cell transplantation with graft depleted of TCRalphabeta T cells and CD19 B cells. Library construction relied on PCR. For sequencing, an Illumina HiSeq 2500 was employed. To normalize quantification of the TCRbeta repertoire, the TCR libraries were built with molecular barcoding that relied on unique molecular identifiers. The raw public reads went through TCRdb reprocessing: fastp at Q25, MiXCR clone calling, in-frame beta chains kept. Each CDR3 protein appears once, grouped with its most common genes and DNA. The sample yields 200,000 to 250,000 distinct CDR3 sequences; approximately 11% were counted once. The ten largest account for 28% of the sample.

This sample comprised PBMCs, obtained before TCRalphabeta/CD19-depleted stem cell transplant. The origin of the receptors is a child less than two years old with acute myeloid leukemia, due to receive a stem cell transplant.

This clonotype was recorded at least ten times. This CDR3 reads CASSQRGSDTQYF. The CDR3, as DNA: TGCGCCAGCAGCCAGCGGGGGTCAGATACGCAGTATTTT. The chain combines TRBV5-1 with TRBJ2-3; 8 bases align to TRBD2. V was clipped by 4 bases and J by 4 bases; unmatched bases: 2. Per the germline V gene, CDR1 is SGHRS and CDR2 is YFSETQ. The CDR3 loop spans 13 amino acids.

This clonotype occurred many times. This chain uses TRBV24-1 with TRBJ2-1, with TRBD2 as a possible D gene (6 bases). The length of the CDR3 is 16 residues. Germline V gene sequence: CDR1 KGHDR, CDR2 SFDVKD. V lost 3 bases and J 2 bases, leaving 13 bases between the germline ends. DNA for the CDR3: TGTGCCACCAGTGATCTCAACGCGGGAACCTACAATGAGCAGTTCTTC. Its translation is CATSDLNAGTYNEQFF.